Included here is one T cell receptor beta chain sequence, with context. Its antigen has not been determined. The record has no base qualities; no much larger clone is one base away. The data belong to a study of T cells in Graves' hyperthyroidism and ophthalmopathy (dated by TCRdb to the late 2010s). Background for the entire study: Peripheral blood samples were taken at the time of initial diagnosis, prior to any treatment. To identify distinguishing TCR V-J signatures, a discovery cohort of about 100 patients was used, comprising some 43 with Graves' ophthalmopathy and 55 to 65 with stable Graves' hyperthyroidism. Prospective prediction of ophthalmopathy was tested in an independent validation cohort consisting of roughly 20 hyperthyroidism patients and approximately 16 patients who later progressed to ophthalmopathy. For training and testing, the 80 to 100 patients in the discovery cohort were randomly divided in a 7:3 ratio. In more than 5 Graves' hyperthyroidism patients, the study also compared T-cell repertoires from thyroid tissue with T-cell repertoires from blood. After sampling, hyperthyroidism patients received methimazole starting at 30 mg daily, and ophthalmopathy patients received high-dose intravenous methylprednisolone. TCR Vbeta CDR3 sequencing of 120 to 150 peripheral blood samples (over 40 ophthalmopathy, 75 hyperthyroidism and about 17 progressor patients) is reported in the paper.

TCR beta CDR3 regions were amplified from RNA transcripts. A first-round RT-PCR of the TCR CDR3 used the HTBI primer set with the Qiagen OneStep RT-PCR kit. Libraries were constructed in a second round of multiplex PCR, after which size selection and purification were performed. Sequencing of the libraries was done on an Illumina HiSeq2000 using paired-end 100 bp reads. The study's own analysis went as follows. SOAPnuke was used to process the raw data, with reads discarded if the reads contained adapters or uncalled bases, had a mean Phred below 15, or lacked an exact constant-primer or identifier match. High-quality paired reads were merged using COPE v1.2.5, and each unique nucleotide sequence was defined as a clonotype. Clonotypes were aligned to IMGT TRBV, TRBD and TRBJ reference segments using MiTCR v1.1. The analysis included only V-J combinations with a frequency above 0.0001, which together covered 98% to 99.2% of the repertoires. A TCS score was defined as the ratio of F50 (clonal expansion) to E x V (chaos), with BLOSUM62-based TCRdist applied between CDR3 peptides within each V-J. Welch's t-statistics and random forest reduced 450 to 600 V-J features to 13, which were used in a naive Bayes classifier (R e1071). The public reads were reprocessed in TCRdb via fastp at Q25 and MiXCR, keeping in-frame beta chains. Duplicate CDR3 protein sequences are folded into a single record with the most common DNA and genes. TCRdb's processing, not the study's, gives the V and J calls here. The sample table holds some 490,000 distinct CDR3 sequences, of which approximately 16% were seen once. The top ten hold 25% to 30% of the sample.

Ophthalmopathy patients had moderately to severely active disease, with a Clinical Activity Score of 3 or more, a NOSPECS grade of 4 or more, and a disease duration of less than 3 months. The study excluded patients with uncontrolled infections, other autoimmune diseases, pregnancy or lactation. Diagnoses were established on the basis of clinical symptoms, serum thyroxine and TRAb, thyroid ultrasound, and orbital computed tomography. PBMCs were separated from roughly 10 ml of fresh peripheral blood using Ficoll-Paque density gradient centrifugation. Total RNA was extracted using Trizol reagent, and RNA quality was assessed on an Agilent 2100 Bioanalyzer. What the authors observed across the whole study: In validation, the model predicted progression to ophthalmopathy a median of approximately 6.6 months before onset, with 70% to 71% sensitivity and 72.22% specificity. Sample size was not statistically predetermined, and investigators were not blinded to group allocation. Most expanded thyroid clonotypes (frequency above 0.001) were also detected in blood, a finding suggesting that blood repertoires may reflect thyroid immune responses. Ophthalmopathy was separated from stable hyperthyroidism by a 13 V-J signature model, with approximately 90% sensitivity and roughly 84% specificity obtained in cross-validation and 80%/75% obtained in testing.

The clonotype comes from a young woman with Graves' ophthalmopathy. Specimen: blood.

The CDR3 region has the sequence CASSQRWGTDTQYF. The nucleotide sequence reads as follows: TGCGCCAGCAGCCAACGGTGGGGCACAGATACGCAGTATTTT. The sequence joins TRBV4-3 to TRBJ2-3; no D gene call is confident. CDR1 is given as LGHNA and CDR2 as YSLEER, both from the germline V gene. CDR3 length: 14 amino acids, cysteine to phenylalanine. The DNA shown is the 42-base CDR3, in frame from base 1. The trim is 2 bases for V and 1 base for J, with a gap of 7 bases between the germline ends.